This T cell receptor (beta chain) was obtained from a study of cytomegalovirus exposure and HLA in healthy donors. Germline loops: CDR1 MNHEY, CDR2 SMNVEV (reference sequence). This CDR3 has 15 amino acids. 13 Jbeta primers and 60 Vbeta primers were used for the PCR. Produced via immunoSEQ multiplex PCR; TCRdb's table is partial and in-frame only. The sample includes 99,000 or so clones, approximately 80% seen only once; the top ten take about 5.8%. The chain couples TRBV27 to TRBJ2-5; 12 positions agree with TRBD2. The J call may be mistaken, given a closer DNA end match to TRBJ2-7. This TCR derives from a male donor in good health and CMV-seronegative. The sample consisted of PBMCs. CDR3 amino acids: CASSLGLAGRNEQYF. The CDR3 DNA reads TGTGCCAGCAGTTTAGGACTAGCGGGACGAAACGAGCAGTACTTC.